One and the same sample provided the 18 T cell receptor beta chains below, sequenced in a study of cytomegalovirus exposure and HLA in healthy donors. PCR was performed using 60 Vbeta and 13 Jbeta primers. The repertoire was sequenced with immunoSEQ multiplex PCR; TCRdb's copy has only in-frame clones and lacks some. The sample carries approximately 100,000 clones, about 75% recorded once. The specimen was PBMCs. These receptors all come from a man aged 40-50 years in good health and CMV-seronegative.

The V and J genes are TRBV13 and TRBJ1-2, with 7 positions matching TRBD1. CDR1 and CDR2 (germline): PRHDT, FYEKMQ (reference sequence). The CDR3 sequence is 16 residues long. The V gene end was trimmed by 5 bases and the J gene end by 1 base; junction bases not matched to a gene: 10. The CDR3 DNA is TGTGCCAGCAGCGAGATTCGGGACAGAGATAACTATGGCTACACCTTC. Encoded protein: CASSEIRDRDNYGYTF.

The chain combines TRBV5-1 with TRBJ2-7; 8 bases align to TRBD1. The trim removed 5 bases at V and 5 bases at J, leaving 9 bases unmatched. This CDR3 contains 14 residues. Germline V gene sequence: CDR1 SGHRS, CDR2 YFSETQ. For the CDR3, the DNA is TGCGCCAGCAGACCATCGGACAGGGTACACGAGCAGTACTTC. Translated, it gives CASRPSDRVHEQYF.

This CDR3 is CASSLVALPTSNEQFF. The CDR3 DNA follows: TGTGCCAGCAGCTTAGTTGCTCTTCCCACTAGTAATGAGCAGTTCTTC. V gene TRBV7-2 combines with J gene TRBJ2-1; TRBD2 is a possible D gene (5 bases). CDR1 is SGHTA and CDR2 is FQGNSA in the germline V gene. The CDR3 covers 16 residues. Trimming shortened V by 1 base and J by 7 bases, and 17 bases separated the two germline ends.

This rearrangement joins TRBV7-9 to TRBJ2-7; TRBD1 matches 8 bases. Trimming cost V 4 bases and J 0 bases; bases outside gene matches: 8. Germline V gene lookup returns CDR1 SEHNR and CDR2 FQNEAQ (reference sequence). The CDR3 totals 16 residues. The CDR3 sequence is CASSYRRDRNSYEQYF. Here the CDR3 DNA reads TGTGCCAGCAGCTACCGCCGGGACAGGAACTCCTACGAGCAGTACTTC.

The chain uses TRBV19 and TRBJ2-5; TRBD1 matches at 10 bases. Trimming removed 0 bases from V and 5 bases from J; junction bases left unmatched: 12. The CDR3 totals 18 residues. Germline V lookup: CDR1 LNHDA, CDR2 SQIVND (reference sequence). CDR3 bases: TGTGCCAGTAGTATAGATCCTCCGAAAGGGACAGGGGAGGAGACCCAGTACTTC. Translated, it gives CASSIDPPKGTGEETQYF.

The CDR3 region is CAIRSSSGTGELFF. The CDR3 DNA is TGTGCCATTAGAAGCAGCTCAGGCACCGGGGAGCTGTTTTTT. The V gene is TRBV10-3, the J gene TRBJ2-2; no reliable D call. Trimming shortened V by 9 bases and J by 4 bases, and 15 bases separated the two germline ends. Germline V lookup: CDR1 ENHRY, CDR2 SYGVKD. CDR3 length: 14 residues.

The CDR3 loop reads CASSGPGQGVDGYTF. The CDR3, as DNA: TGTGCCAGCAGCGGGCCGGGACAGGGGGTGGATGGCTACACCTTC. This chain links TRBV7-8 with TRBJ1-2; 11 bases fit TRBD1. J gave up 6 bases and V 5 bases, and 8 bases lay outside the gene matches. The CDR3 loop spans 15 amino acids. The germline CDR1 and CDR2 sequences are SGHVS and FQNEAQ.

DNA for the CDR3: TGTGCCAGCTCACCCAACTCTAACTATGGCTACACCTTC. This gives the protein CASSPNSNYGYTF. The genes are TRBV18 and TRBJ1-2; D remains ambiguous. The germline V and J ends were trimmed by 3 bases and 0 bases, with 5 bases remaining between them. The length of the CDR3 is 13 residues. Germline V gives CDR1 KGHSH, CDR2 LQKENI.

The V call is TRBV7-9, the J call TRBJ2-1, with TRBD2 matching over 12 bases. The length of the CDR3 is 15 residues. Germline V gene data show CDR1 as SEHNR and CDR2 as FQNEAQ (reference sequence). Unmatched junction bases numbered 3, after V lost 5 bases and J lost 4 bases. The CDR3 nucleotides read TGTGCCAGCAGCCTTACTAGCGGGGGGTACAATGAGCAGTTCTTC. It specifies CASSLTSGGYNEQFF.

This chain uses TRBV28 with TRBJ1-2; weak D call: TRBD1 (5 bases). Trimming removed 4 bases at V and 4 bases at J, with 10 bases between. The V gene's germline CDR1 is MDHEN and CDR2 SYDVKM. The CDR3 spans 13 residues. This CDR3 reads CASSSGGVYGYTF. As DNA, the CDR3 is TGTGCCAGCAGTTCGGGAGGGGTCTATGGCTACACCTTC.

The CDR3 nucleotides are TGTGCCAGCAGCTTACTAGCGGGGCCCTACAATGAGCAGTTCTTC. Its translation is CASSLLAGPYNEQFF. The chain links TRBV5-4 to TRBJ2-1; TRBD2 agrees at 10 bases. This CDR3 is 15 amino acids long. V trimming: 2 bases; J trimming: 2 bases; junction bases outside the gene matches: 1. The germline gives CDR1 SGHNT, CDR2 YYREEE (reference sequence).

This rearrangement joins TRBV6-4 to TRBJ2-2; 14 nucleotides agree with TRBD2. CDR3 size: 15 residues. V dropped 6 bases and J dropped 6; count of bases not matched to a gene: 3. Germline loops: CDR1 MRHNA, CDR2 SNTAGT. The CDR3 is CASRTTSGGAGELFF. In DNA form, the CDR3 reads TGTGCCAGCAGAACGACTAGCGGGGGGGCCGGGGAGCTGTTTTTT.

The rearrangement uses TRBV5-6 and TRBJ2-2; 10 positions match TRBD2. This CDR3 comprises 16 residues. Germline CDR1 and CDR2: SGHDT and YYEEEE. V lost 4 bases and J lost 5; bases outside the gene matches: 8. This chain's CDR3 is CASSKRISGGTGELFF. CDR3 nucleotides: TGTGCCAGCAGCAAACGCATTAGCGGGGGGACCGGGGAGCTGTTTTTT.

The J gene is TRBJ2-2, the V gene TRBV5-3; possible D gene TRBD1, 7 bases. TRBV5-3 is designated an ORF whose function remains uncertain. This CDR3 spans 18 amino acids. The V and J ends lost 0 bases and 3 bases respectively, with 18 bases between them. The CDR3 bases are TGTGCCAGAAGCTTGGTAGTTAAGGAGGGGGCGGACACCGGGGAGCTGTTTTTT. Translated: CARSLVVKEGADTGELFF.

The chain's CDR3 is CASSLAASDTQYF. DNA for the CDR3: TGTGCCAGCAGCTTAGCAGCCTCCGATACGCAGTATTTT. V gene TRBV7-8 combines with J gene TRBJ2-3, with D uncertain. The length of the CDR3 is 13 residues. Germline V lookup: CDR1 SGHVS, CDR2 FQNEAQ. V lost 0 bases to trimming and J lost 6 bases, with 7 bases between them.

This clone has just a few counts. The chain employs TRBV19 and TRBJ1-1, with TRBD1 as a possible D gene (5 bases). This CDR3 has 13 residues. Looked up from germline, CDR1 is LNHDA and CDR2 is SQIVND (reference sequence). Deletions cut 5 bases from V and 6 bases from J, with 13 bases between. The CDR3 here is CASSERGRSEAFF. DNA of the CDR3: TGTGCCAGTAGTGAAAGGGGAAGGTCTGAAGCTTTCTTT.

The V call is TRBV10-1, the J call TRBJ2-1; the match to TRBD2 covers 15 bases. After removal of 6 bases from V and 9 bases from J, the junction contained 6 bases not matched to a gene. Germline lookup yields CDR1 WNHNN and CDR2 SYGVQD (reference sequence). The CDR3 sequence is 15 residues long. The CDR3 spells CASSRTSGGATEQFF. DNA for the CDR3: TGCGCCAGCAGCAGGACTAGCGGGGGGGCCACTGAGCAGTTCTTC.

The rearrangement joins TRBV7-6 to TRBJ1-5, with 7 bases lining up with TRBD1. This CDR3 spans 13 amino acids. J was trimmed by 12 bases and V by 1 base; bases with no gene match: 6. Germline V lookup: CDR1 SGHVS, CDR2 FNYEAQ. CDR3 in amino acids: CASSLETGRRQHF. The DNA for the CDR3 is TGTGCCAGCAGCTTAGAGACAGGGAGACGCCAGCATTTT.